This entry lists 24 T cell receptor beta chains sequenced from one sample in a study of beta chain features in type 1 diabetes. Every isolated RNA sample was fully reverse transcribed, so sequencing captured expressed TCRB transcripts. The repertoire was sequenced with immunoSEQ multiplex PCR; TCRdb's copy has only in-frame clones and lacks some. The data hold roughly 450,000 clones, with about an eighth observed a single time. The source material was naive CD4+ T cells from blood. These receptors all come from a woman between 18 and 29 years old in good health.

The chain joins TRBV9 to TRBJ1-1; 8 bases match TRBD1. The CDR3 spans 12 residues. Trimming cost V 3 bases and J 8 bases; bases outside gene matches: 3. The germline gives CDR1 SGDLS, CDR2 YYNGEE. The chain's CDR3 is CASSARQGEAFF. Here the CDR3 DNA reads TGTGCCAGCAGCGCGCGACAGGGGGAAGCTTTCTTT.

This rearrangement joins TRBV5-6 to TRBJ2-1; D remains ambiguous. The CDR3 loop spans 15 amino acids. Germline values: CDR1 SGHDT, CDR2 YYEEEE. The germline V and J ends were trimmed by 0 bases and 2 bases, with 9 bases remaining between them. The CDR3: CASSLVWKTYNEQFF. In DNA form, the CDR3 reads TGTGCCAGCAGCTTGGTCTGGAAAACCTACAATGAGCAGTTCTTC. Complete variable domain (other parts from reference TRBV5-6 and TRBJ2-1): DAGVTQSPTHLIKTRGQQVTLRCSPKSGHDTVSWYQQALGQGPQFIFQYYEEEERQRGNFPDRFSGHQFPNYSSELNVNALLLGDSALYLCASSLVWKTYNEQFFGPGTRLTVL.

This clone was detected only a few times. The chain uses TRBV4-1 and TRBJ2-1; no clear D. CDR3 length: 15 residues. V was trimmed by 0 bases and J by 3 bases, leaving 9 bases between them. The germline gives CDR1 MGHRA, CDR2 YSYEKL. In nucleotides, the CDR3 is TGCGCCAGCAGCCAAGATCGAACCATCTACAATGAGCAGTTCTTC. It translates to CASSQDRTIYNEQFF.

The chain couples TRBV4-1 to TRBJ1-5; 10 bases agree with TRBD1. The CDR3 is 17 residues long. V shed 4 bases, J shed 4 bases, and the junction held 10 bases outside the gene matches. Germline V gives CDR1 MGHRA, CDR2 YSYEKL. The CDR3 loop is CASSRVPGQGSNQPQHF. The CDR3 nucleotides are TGCGCCAGCAGCCGAGTCCCGGGACAGGGGAGTAATCAGCCCCAGCATTTT.

This clone appeared a few times. The gene calls are TRBV7-9 and TRBJ2-7, with TRBD1 matching over 7 bases. The CDR3 has 13 amino acids. Germline CDR1 reads SEHNR; CDR2 reads FQNEAQ (reference sequence). Trimming removed 5 bases from V and 5 bases from J; junction bases left unmatched: 6. The CDR3 bases are TGTGCCAGCAGCCTAAAGACAGGGAACGAGCAGTACGTC. This gives the protein CASSLKTGNEQYV.

This chain connects TRBV15 to TRBJ2-5, with D tentatively TRBD1 or TRBD2 (6 bases each). Trimming took 8 bases from V and 3 from J, leaving 13 bases between them. The germline V gene has CDR1 LNHNV and CDR2 YYDKDF (reference sequence). The CDR3 spans 13 residues. The CDR3, as DNA: TGTGCCACCGGGGGGCAATTAAAAGAGACCCAGTACTTC. Translating it yields CATGGQLKETQYF.

V usage is TRBV4-2 and J usage is TRBJ2-3; D not resolved. Between the trimmed V and J ends, which lost 1 base and 1 base, there was a span of 6 bases. Germline V gene data show CDR1 as LGHNA and CDR2 as YNFKEQ. The CDR3 has 14 amino acids. CDR3 DNA sequence: TGTGCCAGCAGCCAAGGTGGGGGCACAGATACGCAGTATTTT. It yields the protein CASSQGGGTDTQYF.

The chain is built from TRBV27 and TRBJ2-3, with D possibly TRBD1 on 8 matching bases. Germline-derived CDR1 and CDR2 are MNHEY and SMNVEV (reference sequence). V was trimmed by 2 bases and J by 7 bases, leaving 22 bases between them. CDR3 size: 17 residues. The CDR3 DNA sequence: TGTGCCAGCAGTTTAGGTCCTAACAGGGGGGGCGGACATACGCAGTATTTT. Protein sequence: CASSLGPNRGGGHTQYF.

The genes are TRBV7-9 and TRBJ2-7; 9 bases match TRBD1. V trimming: 5 bases; J trimming: 4 bases; junction bases outside the gene matches: 6. Germline CDR1 and CDR2: SEHNR and FQNEAQ (reference sequence). This CDR3 has 14 amino acids. The DNA for the CDR3 is TGTGCCAGCAGCCCCCGACAGGGGGTATACGAGCAGTACTTC. Translation gives CASSPRQGVYEQYF.

This chain joins TRBV7-3 and TRBJ2-7, with 8 bases lining up with TRBD1. This CDR3 spans 16 amino acids. The germline V gene encodes CDR1 SGHTA and CDR2 FQGTGA. V shed 4 bases, J shed 0 bases, and the junction held 8 bases outside the gene matches. Written as DNA, the CDR3 is TGTGCCAGCAGCTCCACACCGACAGGGGACTCCTACGAGCAGTACTTC. Its translation is CASSSTPTGDSYEQYF.

This clone was seen a handful of times. V gene TRBV29-1 combines with J gene TRBJ2-2; the match to TRBD1 covers 7 bases. Germline CDR1 is SQVTM and CDR2 is ANQGSEA. This CDR3 has 14 residues. V lost 6 bases to trimming and J lost 0 bases; unmatched junction nucleotides: 4. CDR3 DNA: TGCAGCGTCAGGGACAGTGCGAACACCGGGGAGCTGTTTTTT. Its translation is CSVRDSANTGELFF.

The rearrangement uses TRBV30 and TRBJ2-1; no firm D call. CDR1 is GTSNPN and CDR2 is SVGIG in the germline V gene (reference sequence). V lost 3 bases and J 5 bases, leaving 14 bases between the germline ends. CDR3 length: 14 amino acids. CDR3 sequence: CAWRGWGSNNEQFF. In nucleotides, the CDR3 is TGTGCCTGGAGGGGTTGGGGTTCAAACAATGAGCAGTTCTTC.

This clone was seen only a few times. This chain links TRBV7-8 with TRBJ1-5; 12 bases line up with TRBD1. The CDR3 sequence is 15 residues long. Trimming took 7 bases from V and 6 from J; bases not matched to a gene: 7. CDR1 and CDR2 (germline): SGHVS, FQNEAQ. The CDR3 DNA reads TGTGCCAGCACCAGGGACAGGGGGCGCGGTCAGCCCCAGCATTTT. It specifies CASTRDRGRGQPQHF.

A few counts support this clone. The chain couples TRBV7-2 to TRBJ2-3; D is possibly TRBD2 (7 bases). The germline V gene has CDR1 SGHTA and CDR2 FQGNSA. V lost 3 bases to trimming and J lost 4 bases, with 14 bases between them. CDR3 length: 15 residues. The CDR3 DNA sequence: TGTGCCAGCAGCTTCCTCAGGGGAGGGTCAGATACGCAGTATTTT. It specifies CASSFLRGGSDTQYF.

This clone has only one observation. The chain joins TRBV7-9 to TRBJ1-1, with D uncertain. CDR1 is SEHNR, CDR2 FQNEAQ, per germline (reference sequence). The length of the CDR3 is 15 residues. Trimming removed 5 bases at V and 0 bases at J, with 13 bases between. This chain's CDR3 is CASSPRLGMNTEAFF. The CDR3 DNA follows: TGTGCCAGCAGCCCTCGACTCGGTATGAACACTGAAGCTTTCTTT.

The V gene is TRBV4-3, the J gene TRBJ1-6; D not resolved. Germline V gene sequence: CDR1 LGHNA, CDR2 YSLEER. V dropped 0 bases and J dropped 2 bases, with 11 bases sitting between them. The CDR3 contains 17 residues. CDR3 loop: CASSQDSPMAYNSPLHF. The CDR3 DNA reads as TGCGCCAGCAGCCAAGATAGCCCCATGGCCTATAATTCACCCCTCCACTTT.

The V gene is TRBV30, the J gene TRBJ2-3; possible D gene TRBD2, 5 bases. V dropped 4 bases and J dropped 2 bases, with 16 bases sitting between them. Germline CDR1 and CDR2: GTSNPN and SVGIG (reference sequence). The CDR3 contains 15 residues. As DNA, the CDR3 is TGTGCCTGGACTCAGGCCAGCGGAATCACAGATACGCAGTATTTT. Protein sequence: CAWTQASGITDTQYF.

Only a few counts were recorded for this clone. The J gene is TRBJ2-1, the V gene TRBV7-9; TRBD1 or TRBD2 may be the D gene (5 bases each). This CDR3 contains 17 residues. V lost 5 bases to trimming and J lost 7 bases, with 24 bases between them. The germline CDR1 and CDR2 sequences are SEHNR and FQNEAQ (reference sequence). The CDR3 loop reads CASSLSLSGARINEQFF. The CDR3 region has the DNA TGTGCCAGCAGCCTTAGCTTATCCGGGGCCCGGATAAATGAGCAGTTCTTC.

The table lists this clone with a few counts. V usage is TRBV5-4 and J usage is TRBJ1-3; the match to TRBD1 covers 8 bases. Germline loops: CDR1 SGHNT, CDR2 YYREEE (reference sequence). The CDR3 is 15 residues long. The V gene end was trimmed by 0 bases and the J gene end by 2 bases; junction bases not matched to a gene: 1. CDR3 sequence reads: CASSLGQGPGNTIYF. CDR3 bases: TGTGCCAGCAGCTTGGGACAGGGGCCTGGAAACACCATATATTTT.

The J gene is TRBJ2-6, the V gene TRBV30; D not certain. Per the germline V gene, CDR1 is GTSNPN and CDR2 is SVGIG (reference sequence). This CDR3 spans 14 amino acids. Trimming stripped 2 bases from V and 2 bases from J, with 7 bases between. In DNA, the CDR3 is TGTGCCTGGAGTATGGACGCTGGGGCCAACGTCCTGACTTTC. Translation: CAWSMDAGANVLTF.

This clone was seen only a few times. This chain links TRBV9 with TRBJ1-1; D gene uncertain. V was shortened by 0 bases and J by 1 base, with 13 bases between the two germline ends. This CDR3 contains 16 residues. The germline CDR1 and CDR2 sequences are SGDLS and YYNGEE. The CDR3 coding sequence is TGTGCCAGCAGCGTAGAACCTTTTGTGGCGAACACTGAAGCTTTCTTT. Translation gives CASSVEPFVANTEAFF.

The V call is TRBV18, the J call TRBJ1-1; weak D call: TRBD1 (5 bases). The CDR3 is 13 amino acids. Trimming took 6 bases from V and 4 from J, leaving 12 bases between them. The germline gives CDR1 KGHSH, CDR2 LQKENI. The CDR3 loop reads CASSQTGGTEAFF. CDR3 nucleotides: TGTGCCAGCTCGCAAACCGGGGGCACTGAAGCTTTCTTT. Looking up the rest from reference TRBV18 and TRBJ1-1 gives the full variable domain: NAGVMQNPRHLVRRRGQEARLRCSPMKGHSHVYWYRQLPEEGLKFMVYLQKENIIDESGMPKERFSAEFPKEGPSILRIQQVVRGDSAAYFCASSQTGGTEAFFGQGTRLTVV.

This clone was detected a few times. The chain has TRBV29-1 and TRBJ1-2, with D perhaps TRBD1 (5 bases). Trimming shortened V by 4 bases and J by 6 bases, and 24 bases separated the two germline ends. The V gene's germline CDR1 is SQVTM and CDR2 ANQGSEA. There are 16 residues in the CDR3. CDR3 in DNA: TGCAGCGTTGGACGAAGTGGGGCTAAAGGGGCTAATGGCTACACCTTC. Its translation: CSVGRSGAKGANGYTF.

In its sample, this clone was seen a few times. The chain joins TRBV7-6 to TRBJ2-1, with D possibly matching TRBD1 (6 bases). Trimming took off 1 base at V and 9 bases at J, with 16 bases between the two ends. Germline assignment: CDR1 SGHVS and CDR2 FNYEAQ. The CDR3 consists of 15 residues. CDR3 sequence (DNA): TGTGCCAGCAGCTTAGAGGGAGCTATACAGGGTGAGCAGTTCTTC. Translation: CASSLEGAIQGEQFF. The full variable domain, in which reference TRBV7-6 and TRBJ2-1 provide the parts outside the CDR3, is GAGVSQSPRYKVTKRGQDVALRCDPISGHVSLYWYRQALGQGPEFLTYFNYEAQQDKSGLPNDRFSAERPEGSISTLTIQRTEQRDSAMYRCASSLEGAIQGEQFFGPGTRLTVL.